The 15 T cell receptor beta chains listed next were all sequenced from one sample in a study of regulatory T cells in long-lasting Graves disease. Arm-PCR of CDR3 regions and iRepertoire HTBI primers were used to build TCR beta libraries. TCRdb fed the multiplex PCR reads into MiXCR, producing one record per CDR3 protein. Of roughly 420,000 distinct CDR3 sequences detected, 15% to 17% appear once; the ten largest clones hold 20% to 25%. Time point specified: newly diagnosed GD, antithyroid drugs for less than 3 months. PBMC-derived RNA was used for the TCR library. Specimen: peripheral blood mononuclear cells (PBMCs), collected at new diagnosis, from a patient treated with antithyroid drugs. These receptors all stem from a female donor with Graves disease.

This chain joins TRBV19 and TRBJ1-2, with 7 nucleotides matching TRBD1. This CDR3 contains 14 residues. The germline V gene encodes CDR1 LNHDA and CDR2 SQIVND (reference sequence). V lost 11 bases to trimming and J lost 4 bases; unmatched junction nucleotides: 13. The CDR3 nucleotides are TGTGCCTCAAGCGGGTCAGGGGGGATCTATGGCTACACCTTC. Translating it yields CASSGSGGIYGYTF.

This clonotype has ten or more counts. J is TRBJ2-3 and V is TRBV7-2; 7 nucleotides agree with TRBD2. Germline V gene lookup returns CDR1 SGHTA and CDR2 FQGNSA. J lost 2 bases, V lost 1 base, and 6 bases had no gene match. This CDR3 comprises 16 residues. CDR3: CASSLGDYLYTDTQYF. The DNA of the CDR3 is TGTGCCAGCAGCTTAGGGGACTACCTCTACACAGATACGCAGTATTTT.

The chain combines TRBV10-3 with TRBJ2-3; 12 positions agree with TRBD2. CDR1 and CDR2 (germline): ENHRY, SYGVKD. The junction had 5 bases not matched to a gene; V was cut back by 9 bases and J by 4 bases. The CDR3 contains 14 residues. CDR3 nucleotide sequence: TGTGCCATTGCTAGCGGGAGGGCCGCAGATACGCAGTATTTT. Translating it yields CAIASGRAADTQYF.

For this clonotype: A read error is possible here, since a much larger clone lies one base away. DNA of the CDR3: TGTGCCAGCAGACCGGGACTAGCGGGGCGCAATGAGCAGTACTTC. It codes for CASRPGLAGRNEQYF. The chain couples TRBV12-3 or TRBV12-4 to TRBJ2-7; 13 nucleotides match TRBD2. CDR3 length: 15 residues. V was clipped by 6 bases and J by 7 bases; unmatched bases: 9.

Notes on this clonotype: This may come from a read error, since a much larger clone is one base off. The chain joins TRBV6-1 to TRBJ2-7, with a weak D call TRBD2 (5 bases). This CDR3 contains 11 residues. The germline CDR1 and CDR2 sequences are MNHNS and SASEGT. Between the trimmed V and J ends, which lost 10 bases and 6 bases, there was a span of 13 bases. As DNA, the CDR3 is TGTGCCAACAGCCAAAGCGGCGAGCAGTACTTC. It encodes CANSQSGEQYF.

Only a few counts were recorded for this clonotype. This sequence may be a read error, since a much larger clone differs from it by one base. This chain joins TRBV7-9 and TRBJ2-5, with no clear D. V was pared by 5 bases and J by 7 bases, with 11 bases between. The CDR3 consists of 12 residues. Per germline, CDR1 SEHNR and CDR2 FQNEAQ (reference sequence). In DNA form, the CDR3 reads TGTGCCAGCAGCCTCGAGGTGGGGACCCAGTACTTC. Translation gives CASSLEVGTQYF.

The sample holds many counts of this clonotype. The gene calls are TRBV6-5 and TRBJ1-4; 7 bases are a match to TRBD1. V dropped 2 bases and J dropped 3; count of bases not matched to a gene: 6. Germline CDR1 reads MNHEY; CDR2 reads SVGAGI. This CDR3 contains 16 residues. The CDR3 loop reads CASSYIYRGSNEKLFF. The CDR3 nucleotides are TGTGCCAGCAGTTACATTTACAGGGGCTCTAATGAAAAACTGTTTTTT.

This clonotype occurred many times. V gene TRBV20-1 combines with J gene TRBJ2-1, with 10 positions matching TRBD2. V lost 0 bases, J lost 8 bases, and 16 bases stayed unmatched. This CDR3 has 18 residues. CDR1 is DFQATT, CDR2 SNEGSKA, per germline (reference sequence). The CDR3 reads CSARDPAGGPGGVHEQFF. Written as DNA, the CDR3 is TGCAGTGCTAGAGACCCAGCGGGAGGGCCAGGCGGTGTTCATGAGCAGTTCTTC.

This clonotype occurred a few times. The chain uses TRBV2 and TRBJ1-2, with 11 bases fitting TRBD1. Germline trimming cut 6 bases from V and 8 bases from J; bases unmatched to any gene: 8. Germline CDR1 reads SNHLY; CDR2 reads FYNNEI. There are 14 residues in the CDR3. The CDR3 here is CASRVDRGQEGYTF. Here the CDR3 DNA reads TGTGCCAGCAGGGTGGACAGGGGGCAGGAGGGCTACACCTTC.

This rearrangement joins TRBV4-2 to TRBJ1-6; 7 nucleotides align to TRBD1. Trimming cost V 0 bases and J 4 bases; bases outside gene matches: 3. Germline CDR1 reads LGHNA; CDR2 reads YNFKEQ. The CDR3 has 16 residues. The CDR3: CASSQEGTEYNSPLHF. CDR3 nucleotide sequence: TGTGCCAGCAGCCAAGAAGGGACAGAGTATAATTCACCCCTCCACTTT.

This chain uses TRBV14 with TRBJ2-3, with 7 bases aligning to TRBD2. Germline CDR1 is SGHDN and CDR2 is FVKESK. J gave up 5 bases and V 4 bases, and 18 bases lay outside the gene matches. The CDR3 is 18 amino acids. CDR3 amino acids: CASSRRPGTTLEKDTQYF. The CDR3 nucleotides are TGTGCCAGCAGCCGCAGGCCCGGGACTACCTTAGAGAAAGATACGCAGTATTTT.

This clonotype was picked up many times. The chain has TRBV27 and TRBJ2-7; D not resolved. In germline, CDR1 is MNHEY, CDR2 SMNVEV (reference sequence). V lost 1 base and J 6 bases, leaving 7 bases between the germline ends. CDR3 length equals 12 residues. CDR3 sequence reads: CASSLFGFEQYF. CDR3 bases: TGTGCCAGCAGTTTATTTGGTTTCGAGCAGTACTTC.

This clonotype appeared many times. The chain joins TRBV29-1 to TRBJ2-7; TRBD1 agrees at 9 bases. CDR1 and CDR2 (germline): SQVTM, ANQGSEA. V shed 6 bases, J shed 3 bases, and the junction held 6 bases outside the gene matches. This CDR3 contains 13 residues. The CDR3 sequence is CSVRTGENYEQYF. As DNA, the CDR3 is TGCAGCGTCCGGACAGGGGAGAACTACGAGCAGTACTTC.

The sample holds many counts of this clonotype. Written as DNA, the CDR3 is TGTGCCAGCAGTGAAGCCTACAGCTCCGCCTACGAGCAGTACTTC. Translation: CASSEAYSSAYEQYF. The V gene is TRBV6-1, the J gene TRBJ2-7; unclear D gene. Deletions cut 0 bases from V and 2 bases from J, with 11 bases between. The CDR3 is 15 amino acids. Germline lookup yields CDR1 MNHNS and CDR2 SASEGT.

This clonotype was found a few times. The CDR3 region is CSAPQGAQETQYF. The CDR3 nucleotides read TGCAGTGCCCCACAGGGGGCCCAAGAGACCCAGTACTTC. V gene TRBV20-1 combines with J gene TRBJ2-5, with TRBD1 identical over 9 bases. The J segment lost 1 base and the V segment lost 6 bases, leaving 3 bases of the junction unmatched. Germline-derived CDR1 and CDR2 are DFQATT and SNEGSKA (reference sequence). The length of the CDR3 is 13 residues.